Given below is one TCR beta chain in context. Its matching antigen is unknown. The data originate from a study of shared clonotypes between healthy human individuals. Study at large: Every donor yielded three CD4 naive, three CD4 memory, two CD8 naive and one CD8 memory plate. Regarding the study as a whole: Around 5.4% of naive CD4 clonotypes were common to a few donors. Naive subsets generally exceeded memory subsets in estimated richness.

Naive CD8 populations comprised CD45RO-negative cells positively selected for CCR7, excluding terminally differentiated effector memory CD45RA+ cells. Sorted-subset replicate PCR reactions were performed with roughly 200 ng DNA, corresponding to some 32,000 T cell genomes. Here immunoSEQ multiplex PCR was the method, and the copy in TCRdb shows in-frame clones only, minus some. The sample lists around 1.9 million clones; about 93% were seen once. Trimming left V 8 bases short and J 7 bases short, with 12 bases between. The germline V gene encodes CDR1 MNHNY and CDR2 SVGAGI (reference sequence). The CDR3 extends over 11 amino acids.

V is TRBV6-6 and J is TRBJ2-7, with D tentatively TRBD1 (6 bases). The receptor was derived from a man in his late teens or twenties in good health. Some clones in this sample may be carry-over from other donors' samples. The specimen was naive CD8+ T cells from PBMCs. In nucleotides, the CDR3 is TGTGCCAGCCGAGGGGGTTGGGAGCAGTACTTC. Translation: CASRGGWEQYF.